This T cell receptor (beta chain) was sequenced during a study of cytomegalovirus exposure and HLA in healthy donors. Findings of the study overall: Later analysis found that TCR beta chains associated with HLA were more clonally expanded than other, equally common chains.

V was clipped by 5 bases and J by 5 bases; unmatched bases: 9. CDR1 and CDR2 from the germline V gene are LGHNA and YSLEER. CDR3 length: 15 residues. Worth noting for this clone: The antigen remains undetermined.

Use of 60 Vbeta and 13 Jbeta primers characterized the PCR. Profiled with immunoSEQ multiplex PCR; TCRdb holds only in-frame clones, not every one. The repertoire holds about 200,000 clones, with about 82% as singletons. This sequence originates from a woman between 50 and 59 years old in good health and CMV-seronegative. This chain connects TRBV4-3 to TRBJ1-5; 7 bases line up with TRBD1. The sequenced material came from PBMCs. CDR3 in amino acids: CASSRGTAGYQPQHF. The CDR3 DNA reads TGCGCCAGCAGCAGAGGGACAGCCGGTTATCAGCCCCAGCATTTT.